This T cell receptor beta chain was sequenced in a study of OX40 agonist ivuxolimab in advanced cancers. Looking at the study overall: Given to patients was ivuxolimab, an agonistic anti-OX40 (CD134) antibody. Three dose-escalation patients had partial responses: one with hepatocellular carcinoma and two with cutaneous melanoma.

The CDR3 spans 16 residues. CDR1 and CDR2 from the germline V gene are LGHNA and YSLEER. The germline V and J ends were trimmed by 1 base and 0 bases, with 7 bases remaining between them. Study results and limitations: CD8+ T cells (on average) carried more expanded clones than CD4+ T cells.

Of note for this clone: The antigen is unknown.

Some clones are missing from TCRdb's copy, which holds only in-frame ones; the method was immunoSEQ multiplex PCR. Among 85,000 to 100,000 clones listed, about 92% were seen once. The TCR comes from an adult with an advanced solid tumor such as melanoma, head and neck, liver or kidney cancer. Specimen: CD4+ or CD8+ T cells sorted from blood, collected in a trial of the OX40 agonist ivuxolimab. V gene TRBV4-3 combines with J gene TRBJ2-6; D remains unclear. The CDR3 here is CASSQGLSSGANVLTF. The CDR3 DNA sequence: TGCGCCAGCAGCCAAGGCCTTAGCTCTGGGGCCAACGTCCTGACTTTC.